These 14 T cell receptor beta chains originate from one sample sequenced in a study of T-cell reconstitution after alpha-beta-depleted transplantation in children. Library preparation (for TCRbeta) was performed with unique molecular identifiers. A single record per CDR3 protein comes from TCRdb applying MiXCR to the PCR reads. The sample holds about 400,000 distinct CDR3 sequences, approximately 20% seen once. Sequences were derived from PBMCs from the stem cell graft donor, sampled from the stem cell graft. Receptor source: a human donor who donated a stem cell graft to a child with acute myeloid leukemia.

There are many counts of this clonotype. Sequence at one end of the junction differs from germline and may be a read error. This CDR3 reads CASSLRDRGYNEQFF. DNA for the CDR3: TGCGCCAGCAGCTTGCGGGACAGGGGATACAATGAGCAGTTCTTC. This chain uses TRBV7-9 with TRBJ2-1; 10 nucleotides align to TRBD1. There are 15 residues in the CDR3. From germline, CDR1 is SEHNR and CDR2 FQNEAQ (reference sequence).

This clonotype was recorded a few times. V usage is TRBV24-1 and J usage is TRBJ2-1; D unclear. This CDR3 spans 12 amino acids. Germline CDR1 KGHDR, CDR2 SFDVKD. With 8 bases removed from V and 8 bases from J, the gap between germline ends came to 12 bases. Written as DNA, the CDR3 is TGTGCCACCAAGGACGCCGAGGATGAGCAGTTCTTC. It is translated as CATKDAEDEQFF.

The DNA for the CDR3 is TGTGCCATCAGTGCGGATCGAGCGGGAGGGAAAGATACGCAGTATTTT. Translated: CAISADRAGGKDTQYF. V gene TRBV10-3 combines with J gene TRBJ2-3; TRBD2 matches 10 bases. Trimming took 4 bases from V and 5 from J; bases not matched to a gene: 9. CDR3 length: 16 residues. Per the germline V gene, CDR1 is ENHRY and CDR2 is SYGVKD.

The J gene is TRBJ2-7, the V gene TRBV7-9; tentatively, D is TRBD2 (6 bases). Germline-derived CDR1 and CDR2 are SEHNR and FQNEAQ (reference sequence). V lost 5 bases and J 4 bases, leaving 12 bases between the germline ends. The length of the CDR3 is 13 residues. The CDR3 DNA sequence: TGTGCCAGCAGCACTCCGGGACTGTACGAGCAGTACTTC. Its protein is CASSTPGLYEQYF. The variable domain in full, completed from reference TRBV7-9 and TRBJ2-7, reads DTGVSQNPRHKITKRGQNVTFRCDPISEHNRLYWYRQTLGQGPEFLTYFQNEAQLEKSRLLSDRFSAERPKGSFSTLEIQRTEQGDSAMYLCASSTPGLYEQYFGPGTRLTVT.

This clonotype was counted between two and nine times. The rearrangement uses TRBV2 and TRBJ2-3, with 9 bases fitting TRBD2. This CDR3 contains 15 residues. Germline CDR1 and CDR2: SNHLY and FYNNEI. The ends lost 6 bases at V and 2 bases at J; junction bases unmatched: 6. CDR3 bases: TGTGCCAGCAGGAGACTAGCGGCTAACACAGATACGCAGTATTTT. Residues: CASRRLAANTDTQYF.

This clonotype was seen only a few times. The V gene is TRBV20-1, the J gene TRBJ1-2; D uncertain. CDR1 is DFQATT and CDR2 is SNEGSKA in the germline V gene (reference sequence). The CDR3 totals 10 residues. The V and J ends lost 6 bases and 4 bases respectively, with 6 bases between them. As DNA, the CDR3 is TGCAGTGCCAAGGCCTATGGCTACACCTTC. This translates into CSAKAYGYTF.

This clonotype came up a few times. V is TRBV20-1 and J is TRBJ1-1; TRBD1 matches at 7 bases. V dropped 2 bases and J dropped 11; count of bases not matched to a gene: 11. The CDR3 extends over 13 amino acids. Per the germline V gene, CDR1 is DFQATT and CDR2 is SNEGSKA (reference sequence). CDR3 sequence reads: CSARPGQAAVAFF. As DNA, the CDR3 is TGCAGTGCTAGACCAGGACAGGCTGCCGTGGCTTTCTTT.

This clonotype was counted a few times. The chain recombines TRBV4-2 with TRBJ2-1; 9 bases align to TRBD2. V was clipped by 4 bases and J by 8 bases; unmatched bases: 12. This CDR3 is built from 16 residues. Germline V lookup: CDR1 LGHNA, CDR2 YNFKEQ. The CDR3 DNA reads as TGTGCCAGCAGCCCTCTAAAAAGGACTAGCGTTGATGAGCAGTTCTTC. Protein sequence: CASSPLKRTSVDEQFF.

The chain has TRBV10-3 and TRBJ2-2, with 12 nucleotides matching TRBD2. The CDR3 has 20 amino acids. CDR1 and CDR2 from the germline V gene are ENHRY and SYGVKD. The V gene end was trimmed by 2 bases and the J gene end by 7 bases; junction bases not matched to a gene: 17. The CDR3 here is CAISEVRGRLAGAFVGELFF. The CDR3 nucleotides are TGTGCCATCAGTGAGGTTCGAGGGCGACTAGCGGGAGCTTTTGTCGGGGAGCTGTTTTTT.

V is TRBV4-2 and J is TRBJ2-7; D ambiguous. This CDR3 region has 15 residues. CDR1 is LGHNA and CDR2 is YNFKEQ in the germline V gene. Trimming took 0 bases from V and 2 from J, leaving 11 bases between them. The CDR3 nucleotides read TGTGCCAGCAGCCAAGAAGCTGGACCACCCTACGAGCAGTACTTC. The encoded protein is CASSQEAGPPYEQYF.

In this sample, this clonotype turned up many times. This chain links TRBV12-3 or TRBV12-4 with TRBJ2-4, with no clear D. The length of the CDR3 is 15 residues. The V end was cut by 3 bases, the J end by 0 bases, with 9 bases between. The CDR3 coding sequence is TGTGCCAGCAGTTTTAATCGGGTAGCCAAAAACATTCAGTACTTC. Amino acid sequence: CASSFNRVAKNIQYF.

This clonotype was picked up a small number of times. The chain has TRBV12-3 or TRBV12-4 and TRBJ2-2; 7 bases are a match to TRBD2. V lost 10 bases and J lost 2; bases outside the gene matches: 10. The CDR3 has 15 residues. For the CDR3, the DNA is TGTGCCATCAGGGAGGCGGGAGCAAACACCGGGGAGCTGTTTTTT. Encoded protein: CAIREAGANTGELFF.

CDR3 in amino acids: CASSNGPLDTQYF. The CDR3 nucleotides read TGTGCCAGCAGCAACGGACCTCTGGATACGCAGTATTTT. This sequence joins TRBV7-8 and TRBJ2-3; D is unclear. The CDR3 runs to 13 residues. The germline V gene has CDR1 SGHVS and CDR2 FQNEAQ. V was cut by 5 bases and J by 6 bases, with 12 bases left in between.

The rearrangement links TRBV12-3 or TRBV12-4 to TRBJ1-4; D unresolved. Trimming shortened V by 6 bases and J by 5 bases, and 4 bases separated the two germline ends. The CDR3 runs 11 residues. In DNA, the CDR3 is TGTGCCAGCAGCCCGAATGAAAAACTGTTTTTT. As protein: CASSPNEKLFF.